This T cell receptor beta chain originates from a study of graft-versus-host responses after intestinal transplantation. Study outcomes and limitations: Among circulating GvH clones, peak levels were associated with early post-transplant declines in HvG clones. The presence of high graft-versus-host to host-versus-graft clonal ratios in allografts characterized patients with graft-donor T cell macrochimerism. GvH clones were identified in recipient marrow, with some first appearing in ileum or blood.

Method: immunoSEQ multiplex PCR; TCRdb's copy keeps in-frame clones and lacks some. The sample has approximately 9,300 clones, around 88% seen once. Investigators treated the graft tissue so that it released intraepithelial and lamina propria lymphocytes. The CDR3 covers 15 residues. From germline, CDR1 is SGHVT and CDR2 SQSDAQ. V was pared by 5 bases and J by 5 bases, with 9 bases of the junction left unmatched. This clone was seen a single time. What it recognizes is unknown. This sequence was found in a human patient who received an intestinal transplant, so some T cells may come from the graft donor. The V and J genes are TRBV7-4 and TRBJ1-5, with 7 positions matching TRBD1. The sequencing here drew on ileum tissue, taken almost 750 days after intestinal transplantation. DNA of the CDR3: TGTGCCAGCAGCCCATGGGAGGGGGCGGATCAGCCCCAGCATTTT. Amino acid sequence: CASSPWEGADQPQHF.